This TCR beta chain was retrieved from a study of cytomegalovirus exposure and HLA in healthy donors. Findings and limits, study-wide: Later analysis indicated greater clonal expansion among HLA-associated TCR beta chains than among equally common other chains.

The PCR made use of 60 Vbeta and 13 Jbeta primers. The protocol was immunoSEQ multiplex PCR, while the TCRdb copy is restricted to in-frame clones and leaves out a portion. The sample shows tens of thousands of clones, about three quarters of them seen only once. Comment on this clone: Its antigen remains unknown.

This CDR3 contains 15 residues. Germline V gene data show CDR1 as KGHSH and CDR2 as LQKENI. V was clipped by 1 base and J by 3 bases, with 12 bases between them. This TCR was recovered from a man in his fifties or sixties in good health and CMV-seropositive. This rearrangement joins TRBV18 to TRBJ2-5; a possible D gene is TRBD1 (5 bases). Sequences were obtained from PBMCs. CDR3 loop: CASSPRVQVKETQYF. CDR3 nucleotides: TGTGCCAGCTCACCACGTGTACAGGTAAAAGAGACCCAGTACTTC.